The sequence of this T cell receptor beta chain was determined in a study of cytomegalovirus exposure and HLA in healthy donors. Study observations and caveats: Cytomegalovirus-associated status was assigned to about 180 TCR beta chains. Analysis performed later found 16,000 or so TCR beta sequences associated with HLA alleles at 0.05 false discovery rate.

Germline CDR1 reads SGHNT; CDR2 reads YYREEE (reference sequence). Trimming shortened V by 0 bases and J by 9 bases, and 10 bases separated the two germline ends. This CDR3 contains 13 residues. This clone was counted only a few times. Its antigen is currently unknown. Researchers ran the PCR with 60 Vbeta and 13 Jbeta primers. Clones were read by immunoSEQ multiplex PCR, and TCRdb kept only the in-frame ones, dropping some. The profile shows about 120,000 clones, 78% of them singletons. The origin of this receptor is a female donor in good health and CMV-seronegative. The rearrangement links TRBV5-4 to TRBJ2-1, with D perhaps matching TRBD2 (6 bases). Source material: PBMCs. CDR3 sequence reads: CASSLGGTGEQFF. For the CDR3, the DNA is TGTGCCAGCAGCTTGGGAGGGACTGGTGAGCAGTTCTTC.